Following are 26 T cell receptor beta chains from one sample sequenced in a study of spatial heterogeneity in lung cancer. The time point: sample taken at primary tumor resection. In TCRdb, the 5' RACE reads were re-called with MiXCR into one record per CDR3 protein. The table lists roughly 48,000 distinct CDR3 sequences, roughly 5.2% of them singletons, with around 10% in the top ten. The specimen comprised PBMCs, sampled at surgery. Receptor source: a male donor with early-stage non-small cell lung cancer.

This sequence joins TRBV20-1 and TRBJ1-1; D call uncertain. The CDR3 loop spans 13 amino acids. Germline CDR1 is DFQATT and CDR2 is SNEGSKA (reference sequence). V gave up 1 base and J gave up 3 bases, with 9 bases separating them. CDR3 amino acids: CSARASGDTEAFF. CDR3 bases: TGCAGTGCTAGAGCGTCCGGTGACACTGAAGCTTTCTTT.

This clonotype was seen a few times. V gene TRBV19 combines with J gene TRBJ2-2; TRBD1 or TRBD2 may be the D gene (6 bases each). Germline V gene lookup returns CDR1 LNHDA and CDR2 SQIVND (reference sequence). V was clipped by 10 bases and J by 5 bases, with 17 bases between them. The CDR3 length is 14 residues. The DNA for the CDR3 is TGTGCCACCCATCACAGGGAGGAGACCGGGGAGCTGTTTTTT. Its protein product is CATHHREETGELFF.

This clonotype has at least ten counts. The CDR3 coding sequence is TGTGCCAGCAGCTTAGGGGGCGTCACAGATACGCAGTATTTT. Protein product: CASSLGGVTDTQYF. The chain joins TRBV7-2 to TRBJ2-3; the D gene is possibly TRBD1 (5 bases). Trimming left V 1 base short and J 2 bases short, with 7 bases between. Germline CDR1 reads SGHTA; CDR2 reads FQGNSA. The CDR3 has 14 amino acids.

This clonotype came up many times. The CDR3 here is CASSERFLGANIQYF. The CDR3 coding sequence is TGTGCCAGCAGCGAGAGGTTCCTTGGAGCAAACATTCAGTACTTC. The chain couples TRBV12-3 or TRBV12-4 to TRBJ2-4, with D uncertain. This CDR3 contains 15 residues. The V gene lost 6 bases and the J gene lost 6 bases, with 18 bases spanning the gap.

In its sample, this clonotype was seen many times. The chain has TRBV10-2 and TRBJ2-1; 11 bases are shared with TRBD2. CDR1 is WSHSY, CDR2 SAAADI, per germline. The CDR3 is 15 residues long. V was clipped by 4 bases and J by 9 bases; unmatched bases: 8. The chain's CDR3 is CASSAALAGVGEQFF. CDR3 nucleotides: TGCGCCAGCAGTGCTGCACTAGCGGGAGTAGGTGAGCAGTTCTTC.

At least ten counts were recorded for this clonotype. The chain carries TRBV20-1 and TRBJ2-5, with 7 nucleotides matching TRBD1. Germline CDR1 reads DFQATT; CDR2 reads SNEGSKA (reference sequence). V trimming: 5 bases; J trimming: 4 bases; junction bases outside the gene matches: 7. The CDR3 has 13 amino acids. The DNA for the CDR3 is TGCAGTGCTTATGAGGGGGCGCGAGAGACCCAGTACTTC. As protein: CSAYEGARETQYF.

This clonotype was observed many times. The chain is built from TRBV29-1 and TRBJ2-5, with a weak D call TRBD1 (5 bases). Between the trimmed V and J ends, which lost 4 bases and 5 bases, there was a span of 14 bases. The CDR3 is 13 residues long. CDR1 and CDR2 (germline): SQVTM, ANQGSEA. The CDR3 DNA reads TGCAGCGTTGTGGCAGGGTTTGGGGAGACCCAGTACTTC. Translation: CSVVAGFGETQYF.

This clonotype was recorded at least ten times. V and J are TRBV7-8 and TRBJ2-6; D may be TRBD1 or TRBD2 (5 bases each). The V and J ends lost 0 bases and 4 bases respectively, with 7 bases between them. CDR1 and CDR2 (germline): SGHVS, FQNEAQ. This CDR3 has 15 amino acids. This CDR3 is CASSLAGTGANVLTF. The CDR3 nucleotides read TGTGCCAGCAGCTTAGCAGGGACCGGGGCCAACGTCCTGACTTTC.

The V gene is TRBV24-1, the J gene TRBJ2-1, with TRBD2 identical over 12 bases. V gave up 3 bases and J gave up 7 bases; unmatched junction bases: 9. From germline, CDR1 is KGHDR and CDR2 SFDVKD. This CDR3 comprises 17 residues. The CDR3 loop reads CATSDAQTSGRLNEQFF. The DNA for the CDR3 is TGTGCCACCAGTGATGCCCAGACTAGCGGGAGATTAAATGAGCAGTTCTTC.

Only a few counts were recorded for this clonotype. This may be a read error: a much more frequent sequence differs by one nucleotide. This chain links TRBV24-1 with TRBJ2-4; D is perhaps TRBD2 (7 bases). The CDR3 sequence is 16 residues long. Germline V gene data show CDR1 as KGHDR and CDR2 as SFDVKD. Here the CDR3 reads CATSDSIGGAKDIQYF. The CDR3 DNA reads as TGTGCCACCAGTGACTCGATTGGGGGGGCCAAAGACATTCAGTACTTC.

Many counts were recorded for this clonotype. The chain uses TRBV10-2 and TRBJ2-7, with TRBD2 as a possible D gene (6 bases). CDR3 length equals 14 residues. CDR1 is WSHSY and CDR2 is SAAADI in the germline V gene. Trimming cost V 6 bases and J 0 bases, with 12 bases left between them. The DNA of the CDR3 is TGCGCCAGCAGGTTAGCGGTAGGCTCCTACGAGCAGTACTTC. It yields the protein CASRLAVGSYEQYF.

This clonotype appeared many times. The chain has TRBV4-1 and TRBJ2-1, with 7 positions matching TRBD2. The length of the CDR3 is 18 residues. V shed 0 bases, J shed 0 bases, and the junction held 8 bases outside the gene matches. Looked up from germline, CDR1 is MGHRA and CDR2 is YSYEKL. Here the CDR3 DNA reads TGCGCCAGCAGCCAAGATCGGGGACTATCCGACTCCTACAATGAGCAGTTCTTC. This gives the protein CASSQDRGLSDSYNEQFF.

Ten or more counts support this clonotype. This sequence joins TRBV7-9 and TRBJ1-1, with 7 bases matching TRBD1. This CDR3 is 15 amino acids long. The V gene's germline CDR1 is SEHNR and CDR2 FQNEAQ (reference sequence). V trimming: 7 bases; J trimming: 0 bases; junction bases outside the gene matches: 8. CDR3 DNA: TGTGCCAGCATCGGCTGGGGACAGATGAACACTGAAGCTTTCTTT. Translated, it gives CASIGWGQMNTEAFF.

This clonotype was detected ten times or more. The gene calls are TRBV2 and TRBJ2-3; D may match TRBD1 or TRBD2 (6 bases each). Germline V gene lookup returns CDR1 SNHLY and CDR2 FYNNEI. V gave up 4 bases and J gave up 14 bases, with 19 bases separating them. The CDR3 length is 13 residues. The CDR3 sequence: CASSGAEGVALYF. The CDR3 DNA follows: TGTGCCAGCAGTGGAGCGGAGGGGGTGGCTCTGTATTTT.

This clonotype occurred many times. CDR3 in amino acids: CASSRAGVGDTQYF. CDR3 DNA sequence: TGTGCCAGCAGCAGGGCGGGAGTAGGAGATACGCAGTATTTT. This chain joins TRBV7-2 and TRBJ2-3; TRBD2 matches 7 bases. There are 14 residues in the CDR3. Trimming cost V 5 bases and J 5 bases; bases outside gene matches: 7. The germline V gene encodes CDR1 SGHTA and CDR2 FQGNSA.

This clonotype was counted many times. J is TRBJ2-5 and V is TRBV10-3, with D possibly matching TRBD2 (7 bases). The germline gives CDR1 ENHRY, CDR2 SYGVKD. Trimming cost V 9 bases and J 4 bases, with 30 bases left between them. The CDR3 is 18 residues long. CDR3 DNA sequence: TGTGCCATAGGGGGGGCTACGGTAGCGCCTGCCTCCCCAGAGACCCAGTACTTC. Its protein is CAIGGATVAPASPETQYF.

Many counts were recorded for this clonotype. This chain connects TRBV7-6 to TRBJ2-7; possibly TRBD1 for D (6 bases). CDR1 and CDR2 from the germline V gene are SGHVS and FNYEAQ. With 2 bases removed from V and 7 bases from J, the gap between germline ends came to 12 bases. The CDR3 is 13 residues long. The CDR3 DNA reads as TGTGCCAGCAGCTTATCAGGGGCTAAAGAGCAGTACTTC. Translation gives CASSLSGAKEQYF.

This clonotype was counted at least ten times. The chain has TRBV20-1 and TRBJ2-7, with 8 bases that match TRBD1. Per the germline V gene, CDR1 is DFQATT and CDR2 is SNEGSKA (reference sequence). The length of the CDR3 is 12 residues. V trimming: 5 bases; J trimming: 6 bases; junction bases outside the gene matches: 6. CDR3: CSAVDRGGEQYF. The CDR3 DNA is TGCAGTGCTGTAGACAGGGGCGGCGAGCAGTACTTC.

The CDR3 bases are TGTGCCAGCAGCCAAGGAAATCCAGGAGGCGGAGAGACCCAGTACTTC. Protein sequence: CASSQGNPGGGETQYF. The genes are TRBV3-1 and TRBJ2-5; D might be TRBD2 (5 bases). Germline V gene data show CDR1 as LGHDT and CDR2 as YNNKEL (reference sequence). The CDR3 length is 16 residues. Between the trimmed V and J ends, which lost 1 base and 4 bases, there was a span of 16 bases.

Many counts were recorded for this clonotype. The chain joins TRBV20-1 to TRBJ2-1; a weak D match, TRBD2 (5 bases). V was shortened by 0 bases and J by 1 base, with 10 bases between the two germline ends. The CDR3 is made up of 15 amino acids. Germline V gene sequence: CDR1 DFQATT, CDR2 SNEGSKA (reference sequence). This CDR3 is CSARDLDWSYNEQFF. CDR3 nucleotides: TGCAGTGCTAGAGATCTGGACTGGTCCTACAATGAGCAGTTCTTC.

The gene calls are TRBV20-1 and TRBJ2-2; a weak D match, TRBD2 (6 bases). Deletions cut 0 bases from V and 4 bases from J, with 12 bases between. The germline V gene encodes CDR1 DFQATT and CDR2 SNEGSKA (reference sequence). The CDR3 has 15 amino acids. Here the CDR3 reads CSARDNTGATGELFF. The DNA for the CDR3 is TGCAGTGCTAGAGATAATACGGGAGCCACCGGGGAGCTGTTTTTT.

CDR3 bases: TGTGCCAGCAGCCCCCAAGGGCCTGAAGCTTTCTTT. Translated, it gives CASSPQGPEAFF. V gene TRBV9 combines with J gene TRBJ1-1; no clear D gene. This CDR3 is 12 amino acids long. Trimming left V 4 bases short and J 6 bases short, with 10 bases between. CDR1 and CDR2 from the germline V gene are SGDLS and YYNGEE. Full variable domain (rest looked up from reference TRBV9 and TRBJ1-1): DSGVTQTPKHLITATGQRVTLRCSPRSGDLSVYWYQQSLDQGLQFLIQYYNGEERAKGNILERFSAQQFPDLHSELNLSSLELGDSALYFCASSPQGPEAFFGQGTRLTVV.

This CDR3 reads CASSLMGMEVHGYTF. CDR3 DNA sequence: TGTGCCAGCAGCTTAATGGGGATGGAGGTCCATGGCTACACCTTC. The chain is built from TRBV7-2 and TRBJ1-2; D is unclear. Germline assignment: CDR1 SGHTA and CDR2 FQGNSA. The V end was cut by 2 bases, the J end by 6 bases, with 16 bases between. This CDR3 comprises 15 residues.

This clonotype was counted ten times or more. The V and J genes are TRBV18 and TRBJ2-7; 8 bases are shared with TRBD2. The junction had 5 bases not matched to a gene; V was cut back by 3 bases and J by 4 bases. CDR1 and CDR2 from the germline V gene are KGHSH and LQKENI. There are 14 residues in the CDR3. Written as DNA, the CDR3 is TGTGCCAGCTCACCTAGAGGCGGGGGGTACGAGCAGTACTTC. As protein: CASSPRGGGYEQYF.

This clonotype was seen many times. The chain joins TRBV4-2 to TRBJ2-1; no clear D. V shed 0 bases and J shed 0 bases, with 12 bases lying between them. In germline, CDR1 is LGHNA, CDR2 YNFKEQ. This CDR3 contains 17 residues. The CDR3 DNA is TGTGCCAGCAGCCAAGATCTAGGACGGAGCTCCTACAATGAGCAGTTCTTC. The encoded protein is CASSQDLGRSSYNEQFF.

There are many counts of this clonotype. This sequence joins TRBV7-7 and TRBJ2-5, with 8 nucleotides matching TRBD2. V lost 3 bases, J lost 3 bases, and 3 bases stayed unmatched. Germline V gene sequence: CDR1 SSHAT, CDR2 FNYEAQ (reference sequence). This CDR3 region has 14 residues. CDR3 loop: CASSFGGRKETQYF. The CDR3 nucleotides are TGTGCCAGCAGCTTTGGCGGGAGGAAAGAGACCCAGTACTTC.